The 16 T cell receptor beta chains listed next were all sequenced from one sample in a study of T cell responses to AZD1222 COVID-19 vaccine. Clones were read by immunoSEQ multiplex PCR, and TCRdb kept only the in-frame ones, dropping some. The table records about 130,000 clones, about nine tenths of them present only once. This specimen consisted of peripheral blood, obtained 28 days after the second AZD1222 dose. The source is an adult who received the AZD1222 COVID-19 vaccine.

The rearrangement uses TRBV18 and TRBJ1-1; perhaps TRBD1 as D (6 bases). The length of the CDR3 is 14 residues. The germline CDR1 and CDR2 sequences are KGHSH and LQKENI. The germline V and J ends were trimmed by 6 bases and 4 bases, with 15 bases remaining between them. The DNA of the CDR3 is TGTGCCAGCTCTCAACAGGGAGAGGGCACTGAAGCTTTCTTT. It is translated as CASSQQGEGTEAFF.

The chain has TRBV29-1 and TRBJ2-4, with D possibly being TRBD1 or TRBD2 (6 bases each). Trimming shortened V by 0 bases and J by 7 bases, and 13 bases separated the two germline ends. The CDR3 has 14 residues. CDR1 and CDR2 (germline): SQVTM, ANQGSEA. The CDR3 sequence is CSVEDQGGWNIQYF. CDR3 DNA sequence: TGCAGCGTTGAAGATCAAGGGGGGTGGAACATTCAGTACTTC.

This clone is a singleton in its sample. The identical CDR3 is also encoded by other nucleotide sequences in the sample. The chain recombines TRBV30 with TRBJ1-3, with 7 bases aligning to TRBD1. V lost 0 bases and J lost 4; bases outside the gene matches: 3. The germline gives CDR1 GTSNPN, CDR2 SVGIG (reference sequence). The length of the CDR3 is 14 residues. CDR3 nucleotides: TGTGCCTGGAGTGTACGAGGGGGCGGAAACACCATATATTTT. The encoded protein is CAWSVRGGGNTIYF.

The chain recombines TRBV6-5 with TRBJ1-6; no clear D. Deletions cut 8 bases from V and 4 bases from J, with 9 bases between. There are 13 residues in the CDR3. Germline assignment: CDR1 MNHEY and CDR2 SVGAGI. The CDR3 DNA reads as TGTGCCAGCCAGGACGGATATAATTCACCCCTCCACTTT. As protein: CASQDGYNSPLHF.

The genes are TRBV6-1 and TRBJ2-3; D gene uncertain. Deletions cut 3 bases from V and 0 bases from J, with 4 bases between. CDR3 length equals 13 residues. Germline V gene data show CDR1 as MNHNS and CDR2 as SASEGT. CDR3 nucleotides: TGTGCCAGCAGTGATCCCAGCACAGATACGCAGTATTTT. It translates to CASSDPSTDTQYF.

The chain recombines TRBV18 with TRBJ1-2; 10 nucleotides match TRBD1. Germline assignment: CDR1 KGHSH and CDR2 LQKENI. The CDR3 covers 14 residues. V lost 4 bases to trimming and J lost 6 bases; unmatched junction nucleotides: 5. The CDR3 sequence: CASSQRQGADGYTF. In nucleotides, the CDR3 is TGTGCCAGCTCACAAAGACAGGGGGCTGATGGCTACACCTTC.

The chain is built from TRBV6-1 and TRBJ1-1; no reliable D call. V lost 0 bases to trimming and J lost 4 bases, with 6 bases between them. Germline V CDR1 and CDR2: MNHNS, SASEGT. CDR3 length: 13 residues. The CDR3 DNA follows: TGTGCCAGCAGTGAAGCGGCGGTCACTGAAGCTTTCTTT. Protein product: CASSEAAVTEAFF.

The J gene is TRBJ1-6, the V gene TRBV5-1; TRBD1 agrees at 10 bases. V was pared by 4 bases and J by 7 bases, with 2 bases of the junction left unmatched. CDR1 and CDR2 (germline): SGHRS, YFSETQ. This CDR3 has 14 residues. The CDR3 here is CASSPGQGNSPLHF. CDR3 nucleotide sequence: TGCGCCAGCAGCCCGGGACAGGGGAATTCACCCCTCCACTTT.

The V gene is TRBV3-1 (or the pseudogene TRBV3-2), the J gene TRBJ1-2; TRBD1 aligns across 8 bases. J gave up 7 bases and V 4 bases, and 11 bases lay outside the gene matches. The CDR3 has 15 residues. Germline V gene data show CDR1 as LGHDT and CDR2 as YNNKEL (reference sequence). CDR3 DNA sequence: TGTGCCAGCAGCCTGCAACCTTCAGGGGGCGTTGGCTACACCTTC. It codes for CASSLQPSGGVGYTF.

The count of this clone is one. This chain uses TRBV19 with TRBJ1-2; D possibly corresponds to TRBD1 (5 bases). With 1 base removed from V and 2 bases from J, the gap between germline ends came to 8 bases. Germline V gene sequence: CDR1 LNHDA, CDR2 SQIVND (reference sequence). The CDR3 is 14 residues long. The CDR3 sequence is CASSIGGQNYGYTF. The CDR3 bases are TGTGCCAGTAGTATAGGGGGCCAGAACTATGGCTACACCTTC.

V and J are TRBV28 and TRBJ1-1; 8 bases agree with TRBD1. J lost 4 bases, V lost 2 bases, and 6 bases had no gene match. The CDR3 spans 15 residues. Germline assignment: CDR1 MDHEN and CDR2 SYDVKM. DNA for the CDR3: TGTGCCAGCAGTTTAGCAGGGGGCGGGGTCACTGAAGCTTTCTTT. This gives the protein CASSLAGGGVTEAFF.

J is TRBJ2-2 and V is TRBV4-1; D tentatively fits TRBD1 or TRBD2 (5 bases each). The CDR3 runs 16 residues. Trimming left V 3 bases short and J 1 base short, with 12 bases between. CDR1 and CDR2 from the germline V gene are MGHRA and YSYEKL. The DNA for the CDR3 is TGCGCCAGCAGCCAGACGAGGGGCAAGAACACCGGGGAGCTGTTTTTT. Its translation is CASSQTRGKNTGELFF.

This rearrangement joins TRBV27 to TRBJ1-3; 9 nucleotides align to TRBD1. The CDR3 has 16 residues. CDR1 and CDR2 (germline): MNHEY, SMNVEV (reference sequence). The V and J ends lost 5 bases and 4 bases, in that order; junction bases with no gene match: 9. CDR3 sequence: CASSPDRDRVGNTIYF. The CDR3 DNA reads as TGTGCCAGCAGTCCGGACCGGGACAGGGTAGGAAACACCATATATTTT.

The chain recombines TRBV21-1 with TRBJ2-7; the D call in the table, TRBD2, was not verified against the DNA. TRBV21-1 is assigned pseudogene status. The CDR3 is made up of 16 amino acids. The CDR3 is CASSSQEERVPYEQYF. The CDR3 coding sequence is TGTGCCAGCAGCAGTCAGGAGGAGAGGGTCCCCTACGAGCAGTACTTC.

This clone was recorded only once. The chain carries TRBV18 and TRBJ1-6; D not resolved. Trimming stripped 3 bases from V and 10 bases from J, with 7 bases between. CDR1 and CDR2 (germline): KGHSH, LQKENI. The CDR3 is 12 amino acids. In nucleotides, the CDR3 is TGTGCCAGCTCACCGGCTCGGTCACCCCTCCACTTT. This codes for CASSPARSPLHF.

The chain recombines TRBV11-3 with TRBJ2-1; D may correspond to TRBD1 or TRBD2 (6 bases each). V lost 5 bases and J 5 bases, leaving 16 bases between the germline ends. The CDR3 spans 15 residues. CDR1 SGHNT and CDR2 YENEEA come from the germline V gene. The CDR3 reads CASSQEGGTDNEQFF. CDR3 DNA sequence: TGTGCCAGCAGCCAAGAGGGGGGTACGGACAATGAGCAGTTCTTC.